Reported below is one T cell receptor (beta chain). Using immunoSEQ multiplex PCR, the repertoire was profiled, and TCRdb retains in-frame clones only, with some absent. The data show 250,000 to 350,000 clones, around 89% seen once. The sample belongs to a study of blood T cell repertoires in COVID-19. Overall study context: The United States, Italy and Spain provided the acute and convalescent COVID-19 samples.

Germline V gene data show CDR1 as LGHDT and CDR2 as YNNKEL (reference sequence). The V segment lost 2 bases and the J segment 4 bases; nucleotides outside the gene matches: 5. This CDR3 has 15 amino acids. The rearrangement joins TRBV3-1 (or the pseudogene TRBV3-2) to TRBJ1-2; TRBD1 matches 9 bases. The TCR was taken from a man aged 30 to 45 with acute or convalescent COVID-19. What was sequenced was peripheral blood. CDR3 nucleotide sequence: TGTGCCAGCAGCCAATGGGACAGGGAGGGCTATGGCTACACCTTC. Its protein is CASSQWDREGYGYTF.